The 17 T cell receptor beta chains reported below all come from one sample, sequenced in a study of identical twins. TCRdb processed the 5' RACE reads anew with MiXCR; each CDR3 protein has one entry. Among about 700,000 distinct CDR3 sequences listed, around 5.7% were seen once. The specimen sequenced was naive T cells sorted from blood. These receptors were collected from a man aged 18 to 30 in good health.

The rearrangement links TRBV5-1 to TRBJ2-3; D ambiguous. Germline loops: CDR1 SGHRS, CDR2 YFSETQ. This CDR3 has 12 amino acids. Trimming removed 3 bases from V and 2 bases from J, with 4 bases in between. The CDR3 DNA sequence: TGCGCCAGCAGCTATCCCACAGATACGCAGTATTTT. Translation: CASSYPTDTQYF.

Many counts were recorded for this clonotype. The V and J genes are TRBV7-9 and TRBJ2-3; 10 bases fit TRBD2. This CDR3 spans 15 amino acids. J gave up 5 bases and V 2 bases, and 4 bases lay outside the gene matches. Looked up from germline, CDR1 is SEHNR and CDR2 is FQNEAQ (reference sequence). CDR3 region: CASSLIPSGGDTQYF. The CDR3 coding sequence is TGTGCCAGCAGCTTAATTCCTAGCGGGGGAGATACGCAGTATTTT. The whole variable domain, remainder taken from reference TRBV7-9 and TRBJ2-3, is DTGVSQNPRHKITKRGQNVTFRCDPISEHNRLYWYRQTLGQGPEFLTYFQNEAQLEKSRLLSDRFSAERPKGSFSTLEIQRTEQGDSAMYLCASSLIPSGGDTQYFGPGTRLTVL.

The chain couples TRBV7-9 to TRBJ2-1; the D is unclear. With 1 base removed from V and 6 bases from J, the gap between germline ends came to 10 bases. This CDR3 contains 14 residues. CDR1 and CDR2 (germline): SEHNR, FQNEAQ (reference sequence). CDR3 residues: CASSLGFRGNEQFF. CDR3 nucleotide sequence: TGTGCCAGCAGCTTAGGTTTCCGCGGCAATGAGCAGTTCTTC.

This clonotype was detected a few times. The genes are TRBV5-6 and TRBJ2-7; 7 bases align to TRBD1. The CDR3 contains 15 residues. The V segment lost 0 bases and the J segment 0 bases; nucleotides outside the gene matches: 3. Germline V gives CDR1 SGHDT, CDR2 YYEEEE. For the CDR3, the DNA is TGTGCCAGCAGCTTGGGGCAGGGGGACTCCTACGAGCAGTACGTC. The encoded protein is CASSLGQGDSYEQYV.

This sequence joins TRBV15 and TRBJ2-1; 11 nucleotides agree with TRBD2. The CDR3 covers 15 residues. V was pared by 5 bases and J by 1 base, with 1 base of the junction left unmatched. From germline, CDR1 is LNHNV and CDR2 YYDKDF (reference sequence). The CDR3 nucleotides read TGTGCCACCAGCGGACTAGCGGGTTCCTACAATGAGCAGTTCTTC. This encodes CATSGLAGSYNEQFF.

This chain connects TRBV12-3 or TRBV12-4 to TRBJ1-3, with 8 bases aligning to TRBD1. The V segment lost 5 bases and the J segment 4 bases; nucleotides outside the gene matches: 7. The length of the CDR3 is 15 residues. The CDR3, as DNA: TGTGCCAGCAGTAACGGACAGGGTACAGGAAACACCATATATTTT. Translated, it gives CASSNGQGTGNTIYF.

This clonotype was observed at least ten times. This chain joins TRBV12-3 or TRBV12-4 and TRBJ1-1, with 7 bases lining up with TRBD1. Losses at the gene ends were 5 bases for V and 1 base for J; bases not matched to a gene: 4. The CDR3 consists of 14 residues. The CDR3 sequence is CASSARTGNTEAFF. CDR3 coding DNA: TGTGCCAGCAGTGCACGGACAGGGAACACTGAAGCTTTCTTT.

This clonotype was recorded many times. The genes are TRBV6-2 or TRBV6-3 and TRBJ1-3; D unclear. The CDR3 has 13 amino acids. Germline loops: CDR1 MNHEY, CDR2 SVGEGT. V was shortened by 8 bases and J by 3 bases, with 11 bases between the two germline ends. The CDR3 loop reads CASGRGGGNTIYF. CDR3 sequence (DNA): TGTGCCAGCGGTCGGGGTGGTGGAAACACCATATATTTT.

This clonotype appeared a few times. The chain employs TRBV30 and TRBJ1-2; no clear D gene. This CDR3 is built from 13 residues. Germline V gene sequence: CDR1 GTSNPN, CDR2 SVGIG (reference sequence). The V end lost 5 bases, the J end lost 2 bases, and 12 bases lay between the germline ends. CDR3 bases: TGTGCCTGGGAACCAATTTGGAACTATGGCTACACCTTC. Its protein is CAWEPIWNYGYTF.

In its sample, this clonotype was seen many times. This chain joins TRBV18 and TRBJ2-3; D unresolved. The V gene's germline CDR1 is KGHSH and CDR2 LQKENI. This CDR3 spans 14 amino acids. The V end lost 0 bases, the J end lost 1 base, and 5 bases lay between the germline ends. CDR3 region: CASSPPVGTDTQYF. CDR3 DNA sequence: TGTGCCAGCTCACCACCGGTGGGCACAGATACGCAGTATTTT.

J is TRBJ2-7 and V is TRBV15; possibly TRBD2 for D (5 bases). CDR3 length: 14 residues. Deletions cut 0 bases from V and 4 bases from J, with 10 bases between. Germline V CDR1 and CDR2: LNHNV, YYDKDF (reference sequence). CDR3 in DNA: TGTGCCACCAGCAGAGATCCAGCGGAGTACGAGCAGTACTTC. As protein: CATSRDPAEYEQYF. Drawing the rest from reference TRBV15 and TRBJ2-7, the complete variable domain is DAMVIQNPRYQVTQFGKPVTLSCSQTLNHNVMYWYQQKSSQAPKLLFHYYDKDFNNEADTPDNFQSRRPNTSFCFLDIRSPGLGDTAMYLCATSRDPAEYEQYFGPGTRLTVT.

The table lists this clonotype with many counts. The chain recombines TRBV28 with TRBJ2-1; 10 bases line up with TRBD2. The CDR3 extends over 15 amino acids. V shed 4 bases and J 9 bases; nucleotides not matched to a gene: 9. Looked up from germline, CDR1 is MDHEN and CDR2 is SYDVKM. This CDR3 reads CASSSSGRAVGEQFF. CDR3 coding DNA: TGTGCCAGCAGTTCCAGCGGGAGGGCGGTAGGTGAGCAGTTCTTC.

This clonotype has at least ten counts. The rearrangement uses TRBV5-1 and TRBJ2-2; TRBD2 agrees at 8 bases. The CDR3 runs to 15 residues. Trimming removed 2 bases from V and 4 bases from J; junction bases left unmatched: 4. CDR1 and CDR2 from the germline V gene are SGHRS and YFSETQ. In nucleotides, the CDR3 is TGCGCCAGCAGCTTCTACAGCGGGAGCACCGGGGAGCTGTTTTTT. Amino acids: CASSFYSGSTGELFF.

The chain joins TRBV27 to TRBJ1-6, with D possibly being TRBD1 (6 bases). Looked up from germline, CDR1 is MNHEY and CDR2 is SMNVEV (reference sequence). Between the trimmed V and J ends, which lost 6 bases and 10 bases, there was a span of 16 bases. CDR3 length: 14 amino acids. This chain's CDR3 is CASSYVGGQSPLHF. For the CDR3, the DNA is TGTGCCAGCAGCTATGTGGGGGGGCAATCACCCCTCCACTTT.

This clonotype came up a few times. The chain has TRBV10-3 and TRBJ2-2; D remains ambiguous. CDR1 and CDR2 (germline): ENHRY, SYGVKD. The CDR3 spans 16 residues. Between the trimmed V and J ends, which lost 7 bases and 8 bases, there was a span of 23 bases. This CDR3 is CAITSDDLPLGGELFF. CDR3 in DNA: TGTGCCATCACCTCGGACGACCTACCCCTCGGGGGGGAGCTGTTTTTT.

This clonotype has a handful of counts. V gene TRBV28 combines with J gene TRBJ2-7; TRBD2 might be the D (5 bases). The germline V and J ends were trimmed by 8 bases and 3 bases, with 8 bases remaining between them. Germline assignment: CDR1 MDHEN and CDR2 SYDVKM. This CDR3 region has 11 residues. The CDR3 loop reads CASRGIYEQYF. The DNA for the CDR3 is TGTGCCAGCCGAGGGATCTACGAGCAGTACTTC. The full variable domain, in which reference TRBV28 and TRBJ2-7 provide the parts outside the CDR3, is DVKVTQSSRYLVKRTGEKVFLECVQDMDHENMFWYRQDPGLGLRLIYFSYDVKMKEKGDIPEGYSVSREKKERFSLILESASTNQTSMYLCASRGIYEQYFGPGTRLTVT.

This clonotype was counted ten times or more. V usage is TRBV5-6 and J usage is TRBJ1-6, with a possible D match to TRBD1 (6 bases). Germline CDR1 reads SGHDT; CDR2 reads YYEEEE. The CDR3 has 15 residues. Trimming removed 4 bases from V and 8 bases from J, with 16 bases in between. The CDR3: CASSEQGYAYSPLHF. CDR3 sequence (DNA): TGTGCCAGCAGCGAACAGGGCTACGCATATTCACCCCTCCACTTT.